The TCR beta chain under discussion was sequenced for a study of T cell repertoires in cytomegalovirus infection (dated by TCRdb to between 2017 and 2020). At the level of the whole study: Because public TCR beta signatures pointed to carriage of CMV infection together with the matching HLA type, the HLA type of each donor mattered for the analysis.

For sequencing, an Illumina HiSeq 1500 was employed. The public reads were run again by TCRdb, first through fastp at Q25 and then through MiXCR, and only productive beta chains were kept. For every CDR3 protein sequence, its rows merge into one entry that carries the most common genes and DNA. The sample yields a few hundred thousand distinct CDR3 sequences; 15% to 20% were counted once. Approximately 10% of the sample is in the top ten clones. What the work shows at the level of the full study, not this receptor alone: In both this cohort and an independent roughly 360-donor cohort, the cumulative frequency of public TCR beta family members distinguished carriers of CMV infection plus the relevant HLA type. The ex vivo response was dominated by HLA-C-restricted CMV-specific TCR beta clonotypes, which also provided the single most frequent clonotype in two of eight donors.

V loses 8 bases of germline sequence and J loses 2 bases, and the interval between the two ends is 20 bases. From the cysteine through the phenylalanine, the CDR3 covers 16 amino acids. The CDR3 DNA has 48 bases and is translated from base 1. The germline V gene specifies SGHTA as CDR1 and FQGNSA as CDR2. There are many counts of this clonotype. What this receptor recognizes is not known. It has no much larger one-base neighbor in the sample; base qualities were not kept. The TCR sequence derives from a human donor in good health (CMV status not recorded). Some clones in this sample may be carry-over from other donors' samples. Recombination connected TRBV7-2 to TRBJ2-3; TRBD2 could be the D gene, as 6 bases match. The sample taken for sequencing was PBMCs. Here is the DNA: TGTGCCAGCGCCTTGGGGGGAGCGGGTTACACAGATACGCAGTATTTT. This sequence encodes CASALGGAGYTDTQYF.